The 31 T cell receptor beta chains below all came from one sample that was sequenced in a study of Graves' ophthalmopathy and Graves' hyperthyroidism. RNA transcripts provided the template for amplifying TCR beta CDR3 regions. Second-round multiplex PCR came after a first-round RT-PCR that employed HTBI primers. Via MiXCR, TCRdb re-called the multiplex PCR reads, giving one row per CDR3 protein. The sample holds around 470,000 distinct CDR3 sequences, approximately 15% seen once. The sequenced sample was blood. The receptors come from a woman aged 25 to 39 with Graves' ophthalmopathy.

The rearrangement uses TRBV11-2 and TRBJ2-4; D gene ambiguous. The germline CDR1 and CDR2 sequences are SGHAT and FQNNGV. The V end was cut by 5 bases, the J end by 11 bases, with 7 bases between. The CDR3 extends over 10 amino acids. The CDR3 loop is CASSQRVQYF. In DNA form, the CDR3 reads TGTGCCAGCAGCCAACGTGTTCAGTACTTC.

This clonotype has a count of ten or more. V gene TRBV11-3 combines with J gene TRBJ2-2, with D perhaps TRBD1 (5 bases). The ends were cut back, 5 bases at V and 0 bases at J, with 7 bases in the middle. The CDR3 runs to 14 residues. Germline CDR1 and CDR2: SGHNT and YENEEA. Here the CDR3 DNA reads TGTGCCAGCAGCCAGGGCCCGAACACCGGGGAGCTGTTTTTT. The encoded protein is CASSQGPNTGELFF.

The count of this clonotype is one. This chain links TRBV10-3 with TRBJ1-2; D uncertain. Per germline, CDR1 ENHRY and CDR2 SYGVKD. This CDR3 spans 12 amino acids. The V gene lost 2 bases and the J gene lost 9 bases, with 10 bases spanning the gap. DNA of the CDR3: TGTGCCATCAGTGAGGTCCTCAACAGCTACACCTTC. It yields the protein CAISEVLNSYTF.

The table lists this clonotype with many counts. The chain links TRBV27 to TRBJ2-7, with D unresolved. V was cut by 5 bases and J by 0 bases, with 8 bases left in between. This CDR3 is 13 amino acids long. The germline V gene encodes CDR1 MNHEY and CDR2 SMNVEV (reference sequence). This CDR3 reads CASSPTSSYEQYF. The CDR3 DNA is TGTGCCAGCAGTCCCACCTCCTCCTACGAGCAGTACTTC.

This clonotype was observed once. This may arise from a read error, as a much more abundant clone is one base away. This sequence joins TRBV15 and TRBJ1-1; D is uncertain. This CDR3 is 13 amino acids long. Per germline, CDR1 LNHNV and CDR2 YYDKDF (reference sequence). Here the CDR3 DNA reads TGTGCCACCAGCAGAGCCCTTGGGGTAGAAGCTGTCTTT. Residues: CATSRALGVEAVF. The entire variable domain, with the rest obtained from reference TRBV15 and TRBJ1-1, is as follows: DAMVIQNPRYQVTQFGKPVTLSCSQTLNHNVMYWYQQKSSQAPKLLFHYYDKDFNNEADTPDNFQSRRPNTSFCFLDIRSPGLGDTAMYLCATSRALGVEAVFGQGTRLTVV.

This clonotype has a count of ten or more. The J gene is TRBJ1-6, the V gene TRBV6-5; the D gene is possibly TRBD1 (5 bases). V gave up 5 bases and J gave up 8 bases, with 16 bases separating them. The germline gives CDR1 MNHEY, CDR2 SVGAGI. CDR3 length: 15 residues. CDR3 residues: CASSRQGGNYSPLHF. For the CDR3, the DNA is TGTGCCAGCAGTCGGCAGGGAGGGAATTATTCACCCCTCCACTTT.

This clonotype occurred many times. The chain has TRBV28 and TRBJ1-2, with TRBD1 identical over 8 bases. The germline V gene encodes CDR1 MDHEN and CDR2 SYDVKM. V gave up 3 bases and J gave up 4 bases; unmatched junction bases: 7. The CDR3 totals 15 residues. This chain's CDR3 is CASSLLPDRAYGYTF. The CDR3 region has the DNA TGTGCCAGCAGTTTGCTACCGGACAGGGCCTATGGCTACACCTTC.

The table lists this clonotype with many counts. The CDR3 DNA reads as TGTGCCTGGATTAAGAATAAACGGGCCCCTCCCGGGGAGCTGTTTTTT. Its protein product is CAWIKNKRAPPGELFF. V gene TRBV30 combines with J gene TRBJ2-2; D unresolved. The germline V gene encodes CDR1 GTSNPN and CDR2 SVGIG (reference sequence). V lost 4 bases and J lost 6, with 21 bases in between. The CDR3 totals 16 residues.

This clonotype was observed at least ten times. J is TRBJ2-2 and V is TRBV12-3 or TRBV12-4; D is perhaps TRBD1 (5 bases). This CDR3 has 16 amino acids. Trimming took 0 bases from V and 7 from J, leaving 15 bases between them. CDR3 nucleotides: TGTGCCAGCAGTTTAGCTCCGCCAGGGTATATCGGGGAGCTGTTTTTT. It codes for CASSLAPPGYIGELFF.

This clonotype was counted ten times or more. This CDR3 is CASSLRSSGTYEQYF. The CDR3 bases are TGTGCCAGCAGCTTACGGTCTAGCGGAACCTACGAGCAGTACTTC. The gene calls are TRBV11-2 and TRBJ2-7, with 7 bases that match TRBD2. Germline lookup yields CDR1 SGHAT and CDR2 FQNNGV. J gave up 2 bases and V 2 bases, and 6 bases lay outside the gene matches. The CDR3 covers 15 residues.

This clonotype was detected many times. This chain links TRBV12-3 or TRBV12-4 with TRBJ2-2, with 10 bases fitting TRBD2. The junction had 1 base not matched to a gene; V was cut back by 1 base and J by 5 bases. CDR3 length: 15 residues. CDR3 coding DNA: TGTGCCAGCAGTTTAGGAGCGGGAGGGACCGGGGAGCTGTTTTTT. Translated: CASSLGAGGTGELFF.

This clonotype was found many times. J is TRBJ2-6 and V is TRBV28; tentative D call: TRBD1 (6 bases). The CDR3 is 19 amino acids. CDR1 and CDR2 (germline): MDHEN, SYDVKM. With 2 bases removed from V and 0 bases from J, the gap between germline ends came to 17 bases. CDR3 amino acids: CASSLRSGQTISGANVLTF. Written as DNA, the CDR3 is TGTGCCAGCAGTTTAAGGTCAGGACAGACGATCTCTGGGGCCAACGTCCTGACTTTC.

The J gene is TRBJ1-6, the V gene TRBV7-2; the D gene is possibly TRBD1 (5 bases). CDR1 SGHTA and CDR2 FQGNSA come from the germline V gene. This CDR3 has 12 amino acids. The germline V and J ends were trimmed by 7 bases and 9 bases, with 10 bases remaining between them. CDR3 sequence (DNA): TGTGCCAGCACGTTCGGGGCTTCACCCCTCCACTTT. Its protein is CASTFGASPLHF.

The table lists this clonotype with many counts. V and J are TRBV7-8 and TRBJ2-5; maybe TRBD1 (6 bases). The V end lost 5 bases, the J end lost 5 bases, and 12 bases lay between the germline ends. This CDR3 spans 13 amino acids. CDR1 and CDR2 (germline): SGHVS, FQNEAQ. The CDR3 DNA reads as TGTGCCAGCAGCGAACAGGGTTGGGAGACCCAGTACTTC. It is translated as CASSEQGWETQYF.

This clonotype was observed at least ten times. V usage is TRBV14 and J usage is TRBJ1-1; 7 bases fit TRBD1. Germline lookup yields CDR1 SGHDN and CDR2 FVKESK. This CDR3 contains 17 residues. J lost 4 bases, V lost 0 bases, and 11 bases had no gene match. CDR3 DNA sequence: TGTGCCAGCAGCCAAGAAAAGTTGACAGGGATGTTCACTGAAGCTTTCTTT. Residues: CASSQEKLTGMFTEAFF.

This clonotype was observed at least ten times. The CDR3 loop reads CASSVGTTGGYEQYF. CDR3 in DNA: TGTGCCAGCAGCGTAGGAACGACAGGAGGTTACGAGCAGTACTTC. V usage is TRBV9 and J usage is TRBJ2-7; the D gene is possibly TRBD1 (6 bases). The CDR3 sequence is 15 residues long. V shed 0 bases and J shed 4 bases, with 14 bases lying between them. Germline CDR1 reads SGDLS; CDR2 reads YYNGEE.

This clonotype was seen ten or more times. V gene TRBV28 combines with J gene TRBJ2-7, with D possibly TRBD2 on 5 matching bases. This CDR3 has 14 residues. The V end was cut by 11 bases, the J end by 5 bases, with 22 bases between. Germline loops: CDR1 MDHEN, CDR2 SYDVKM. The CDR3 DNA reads TGTGCCGCGGGCTCGGCGGAGTATGTCAACGAGCAGTACTTC. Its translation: CAAGSAEYVNEQYF.

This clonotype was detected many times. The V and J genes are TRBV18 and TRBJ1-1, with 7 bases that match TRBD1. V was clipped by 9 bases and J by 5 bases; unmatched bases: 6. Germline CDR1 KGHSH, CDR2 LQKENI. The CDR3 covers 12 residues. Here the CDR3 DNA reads TGTGCCAGTGCTCAGGGGGATACTGAAGCTTTCTTT. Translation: CASAQGDTEAFF. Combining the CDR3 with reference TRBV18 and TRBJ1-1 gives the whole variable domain NAGVMQNPRHLVRRRGQEARLRCSPMKGHSHVYWYRQLPEEGLKFMVYLQKENIIDESGMPKERFSAEFPKEGPSILRIQQVVRGDSAAYFCASAQGDTEAFFGQGTRLTVV.

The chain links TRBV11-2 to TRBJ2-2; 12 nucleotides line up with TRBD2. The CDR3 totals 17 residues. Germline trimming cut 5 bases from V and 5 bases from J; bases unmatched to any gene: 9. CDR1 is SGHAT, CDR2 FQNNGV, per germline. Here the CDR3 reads CASSRRLAGVGTGELFF. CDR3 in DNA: TGTGCCAGCAGCCGCCGACTAGCGGGGGTCGGGACCGGGGAGCTGTTTTTT.

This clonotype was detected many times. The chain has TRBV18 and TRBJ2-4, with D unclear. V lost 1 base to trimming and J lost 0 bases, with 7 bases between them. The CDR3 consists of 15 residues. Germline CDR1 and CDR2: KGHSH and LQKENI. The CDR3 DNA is TGTGCCAGCTCACCACAGGAGCCAGCCAAAAACATTCAGTACTTC. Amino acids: CASSPQEPAKNIQYF.

The CDR3 nucleotides are TGTGCCAGCAGCCCTGGACAGGGGCTCTTTATGAACACTGAAGCTTTCTTT. Encoded protein: CASSPGQGLFMNTEAFF. V is TRBV11-2 and J is TRBJ1-1; TRBD1 matches 9 bases. The CDR3 contains 17 residues. V lost 5 bases, J lost 0 bases, and 10 bases stayed unmatched. From germline, CDR1 is SGHAT and CDR2 FQNNGV.

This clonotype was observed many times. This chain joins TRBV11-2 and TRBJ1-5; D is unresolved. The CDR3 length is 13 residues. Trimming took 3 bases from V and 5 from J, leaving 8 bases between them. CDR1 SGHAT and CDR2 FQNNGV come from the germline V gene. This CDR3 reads CASSLVVDQPQHF. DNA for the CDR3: TGTGCCAGCAGCTTGGTGGTGGATCAGCCCCAGCATTTT.

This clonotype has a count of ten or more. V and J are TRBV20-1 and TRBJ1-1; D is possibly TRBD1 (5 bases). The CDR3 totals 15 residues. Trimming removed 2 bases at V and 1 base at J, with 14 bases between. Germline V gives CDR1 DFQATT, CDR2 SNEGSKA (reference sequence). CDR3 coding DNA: TGCAGTGCTAGAACCCATTCCACAGGGAACACTGAAGCTTTCTTT. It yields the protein CSARTHSTGNTEAFF.

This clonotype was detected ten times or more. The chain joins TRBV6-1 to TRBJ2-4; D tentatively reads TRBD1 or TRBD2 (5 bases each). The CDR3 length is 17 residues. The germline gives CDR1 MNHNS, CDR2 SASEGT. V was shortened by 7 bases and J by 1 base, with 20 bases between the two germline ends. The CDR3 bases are TGTGCCAGCACCTCCCCGGGGCTCAGGGATGCCAAAAACATTCAGTACTTC. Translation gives CASTSPGLRDAKNIQYF.

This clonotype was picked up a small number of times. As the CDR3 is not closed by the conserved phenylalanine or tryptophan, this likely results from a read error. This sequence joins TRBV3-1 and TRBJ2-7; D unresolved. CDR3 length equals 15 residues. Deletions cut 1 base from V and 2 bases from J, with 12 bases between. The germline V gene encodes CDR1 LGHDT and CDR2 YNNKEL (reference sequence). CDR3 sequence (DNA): TGTGCCAGCAGCCAAGTAATTACAGCGCCCTACGAGCAGTACCTC. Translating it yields CASSQVITAPYEQYL.

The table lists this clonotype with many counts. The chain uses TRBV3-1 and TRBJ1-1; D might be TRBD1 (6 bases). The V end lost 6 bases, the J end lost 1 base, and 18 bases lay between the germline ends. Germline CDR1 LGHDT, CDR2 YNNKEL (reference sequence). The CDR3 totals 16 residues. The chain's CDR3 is CASRPAFGGRNTEAFF. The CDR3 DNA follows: TGTGCCAGCAGGCCAGCCTTTGGGGGGCGGAACACTGAAGCTTTCTTT.

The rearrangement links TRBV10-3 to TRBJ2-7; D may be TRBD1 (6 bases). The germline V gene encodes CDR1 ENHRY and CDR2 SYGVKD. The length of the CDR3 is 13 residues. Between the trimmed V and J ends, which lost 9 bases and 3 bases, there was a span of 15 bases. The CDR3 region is CAIQPGQDYEQYF. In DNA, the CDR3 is TGTGCCATTCAACCGGGACAAGACTACGAGCAGTACTTC.

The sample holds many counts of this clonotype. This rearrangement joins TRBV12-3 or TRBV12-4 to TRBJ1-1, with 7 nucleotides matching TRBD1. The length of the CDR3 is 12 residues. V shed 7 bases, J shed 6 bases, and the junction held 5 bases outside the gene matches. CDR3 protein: CASTEGAAEAFF. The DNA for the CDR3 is TGTGCCAGCACCGAGGGGGCCGCTGAAGCTTTCTTT.

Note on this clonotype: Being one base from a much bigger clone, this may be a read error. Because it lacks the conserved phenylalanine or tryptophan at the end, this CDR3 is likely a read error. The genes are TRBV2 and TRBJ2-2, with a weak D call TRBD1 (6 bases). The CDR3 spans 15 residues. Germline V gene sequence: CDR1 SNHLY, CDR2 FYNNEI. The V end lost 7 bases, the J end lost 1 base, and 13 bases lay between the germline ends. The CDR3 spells CASTGPQGNTGELFV. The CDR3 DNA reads TGTGCCAGCACCGGACCACAGGGGAACACCGGGGAGCTGTTTGTT.

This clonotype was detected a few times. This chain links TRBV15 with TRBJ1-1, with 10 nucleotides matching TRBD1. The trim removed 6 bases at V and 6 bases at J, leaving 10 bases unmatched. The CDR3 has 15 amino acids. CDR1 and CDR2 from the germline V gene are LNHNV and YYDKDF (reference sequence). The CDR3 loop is CATRGPGQGIAEAFF. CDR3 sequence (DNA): TGTGCCACCAGGGGACCGGGACAGGGGATCGCTGAAGCTTTCTTT. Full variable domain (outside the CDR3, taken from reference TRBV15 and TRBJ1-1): DAMVIQNPRYQVTQFGKPVTLSCSQTLNHNVMYWYQQKSSQAPKLLFHYYDKDFNNEADTPDNFQSRRPNTSFCFLDIRSPGLGDTAMYLCATRGPGQGIAEAFFGQGTRLTVV.

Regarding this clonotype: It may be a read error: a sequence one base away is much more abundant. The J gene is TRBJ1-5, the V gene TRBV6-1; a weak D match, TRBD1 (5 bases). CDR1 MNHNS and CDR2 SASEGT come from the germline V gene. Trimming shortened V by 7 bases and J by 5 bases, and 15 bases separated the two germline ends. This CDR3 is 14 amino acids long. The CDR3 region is CASTPGHGDQPQHF. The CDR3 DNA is TGTGCCAGCACCCCCGGACATGGGGATCAGCCCCAGCATTTT.